This TCR beta chain is from a study of response to subunit inactivated influenza vaccine. The study's findings and limits: Authors proposed each seasonal influenza vaccination draws in few new T cells.

Germline CDR1 reads SGHRS; CDR2 reads YFSETQ. This CDR3 contains 16 residues. The V gene end was trimmed by 5 bases and the J gene end by 5 bases; junction bases not matched to a gene: 13. TCRdb used MiXCR to reprocess the RT-PCR reads, holding one entry per CDR3 protein. There are 500,000 to 550,000 distinct CDR3 sequences in the sample; roughly 8.2% occur only once, and 10% to 15% lies in the top ten. About this clonotype: Antigen specificity is unknown.

This specimen consisted of PBMCs from blood, obtained about 24 months after vaccination. The V and J genes are TRBV5-1 and TRBJ2-1; 7 bases align to TRBD1. This TCR derives from a man aged 45 to 70 who received an inactivated influenza vaccine. Here the CDR3 reads CASRQTGEGWNNEQFF. The DNA for the CDR3 is TGCGCCAGCAGACAAACAGGGGAAGGTTGGAACAATGAGCAGTTCTTC.